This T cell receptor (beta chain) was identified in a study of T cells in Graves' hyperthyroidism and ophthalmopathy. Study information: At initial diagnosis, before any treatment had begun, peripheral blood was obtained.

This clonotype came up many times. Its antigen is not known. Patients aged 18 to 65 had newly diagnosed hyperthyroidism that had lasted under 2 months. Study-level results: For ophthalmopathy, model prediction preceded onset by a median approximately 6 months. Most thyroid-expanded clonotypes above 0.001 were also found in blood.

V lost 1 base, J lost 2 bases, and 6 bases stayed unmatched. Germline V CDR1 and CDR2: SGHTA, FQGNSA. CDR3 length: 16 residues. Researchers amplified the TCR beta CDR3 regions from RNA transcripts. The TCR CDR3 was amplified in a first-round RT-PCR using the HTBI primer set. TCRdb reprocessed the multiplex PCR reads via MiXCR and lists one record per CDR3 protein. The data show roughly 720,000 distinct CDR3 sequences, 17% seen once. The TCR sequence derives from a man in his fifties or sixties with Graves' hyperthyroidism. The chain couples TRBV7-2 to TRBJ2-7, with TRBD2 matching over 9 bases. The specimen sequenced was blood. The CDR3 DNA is TGTGCCAGCAGCTTAGTTGCGGGAGGGCCCCCCTACGAGCAGTACTTC. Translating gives CASSLVAGGPPYEQYF. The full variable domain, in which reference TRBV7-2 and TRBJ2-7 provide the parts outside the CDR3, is GAGVSQSPSNKVTEKGKDVELRCDPISGHTALYWYRQSLGQGLEFLIYFQGNSAPDKSGLPSDRFSAERTGGSVSTLTIQRTQQEDSAVYLCASSLVAGGPPYEQYFGPGTRLTVT.